The T cell receptor beta chain described here comes from a study of control samples from healthy donors and cancer patients. Germline V CDR1 and CDR2: ENHRY, SYGVKD. The CDR3 is 14 amino acids. Assay: immunoSEQ multiplex PCR; the TCRdb copy retains only in-frame clones and omits some. This table holds approximately 150,000 clones, around 94% found once. Concerning this clone: A junction boundary mismatches the germline segment, possibly from a read error.

The sequence derives from a woman between 18 and 30 years old in good health. Sequenced material: blood. This chain connects TRBV10-3 to TRBJ1-1, with 8 bases that match TRBD1. This chain's CDR3 is CATSTGGRITEAFF. The CDR3 DNA is TGTGCCACCAGTACAGGGGGAAGGATCACTGAAGCTTTCTTT.